The rows below give T cell receptor beta chains drawn from one sample of a study of CD8 T cells in Susac syndrome. Each CDR3 protein gets one entry after TCRdb re-called the immunoSEQ multiplex PCR reads with MiXCR. Among 120,000 to 150,000 distinct CDR3 sequences listed, approximately 96% were seen once. The sample consisted of CD4+ T cells from PBMCs. The source of these receptors is a human donor with Susac syndrome. Both conserved end residues are part of each CDR3. The order of the fields is clone size, V gene, J gene, D gene, CDR3 protein, CDR3 DNA. The D gene is left open where the match is weak. A row's size may be missing; if present it is once, few, many or a size class.

abundance: few; v_gene: TRBV15; j_gene: TRBJ2-7; d_gene: TRBD1; CDR3aa: CATSRDLAGGRGQYF; CDR3nt: TGTGCCACCAGCAGAGATCTGGCAGGGGGCCGGGGGCAGTACTTC
abundance: .; v_gene: TRBV4-1; j_gene: TRBJ2-3; d_gene: TRBD2; CDR3aa: CASSQGLVRDTQYF; CDR3nt: TGCGCCAGCAGCCAGGGACTAGTTCGAGATACGCAGTATTTT
abundance: .; v_gene: TRBV20-1; j_gene: TRBJ2-4; d_gene: .; CDR3aa: CSAPGPAKNIQYF; CDR3nt: TGCAGTGCTCCAGGTCCAGCCAAAAACATTCAGTACTTC
abundance: .; v_gene: TRBV5-5; j_gene: TRBJ2-1; d_gene: TRBD1; CDR3aa: CASSSAEIHRGKQFF; CDR3nt: TGTGCCAGCAGCTCCGCCGAAATCCACAGGGGGAAGCAGTTCTTC
abundance: .; v_gene: TRBV29-1; j_gene: TRBJ2-3; d_gene: .; CDR3aa: CSVVRNPSTDTQYF; CDR3nt: TGCAGCGTTGTGAGGAATCCTAGCACAGATACGCAGTATTTT
abundance: .; v_gene: TRBV5-6; j_gene: TRBJ2-5; d_gene: .; CDR3aa: CASLVLRWRDLRGTQYF; CDR3nt: TGTGCCAGCCTCGTTTTACGTTGGCGGGACCTTCGGGGAACCCAGTACTTC
abundance: .; v_gene: TRBV14; j_gene: TRBJ2-5; d_gene: .; CDR3aa: CASSRNQESQYF; CDR3nt: TGTGCCAGCAGCCGCAACCAAGAGTCCCAGTACTTC
abundance: once; v_gene: TRBV29-1; j_gene: TRBJ1-5; d_gene: .; CDR3aa: CSVGGGGNQPQHF; CDR3nt: TGCAGCGTTGGGGGGGGTGGCAATCAGCCCCAGCATTTT
abundance: .; v_gene: TRBV7-3; j_gene: TRBJ2-7; d_gene: TRBD1; CDR3aa: CASSLGQGPYGQYF; CDR3nt: TGTGCCAGCAGCTTGGGACAGGGGCCGTACGGGCAGTACTTC
abundance: .; v_gene: TRBV13; j_gene: TRBJ2-7; d_gene: .; CDR3aa: CASRPAGRTYEQYF; CDR3nt: TGTGCCAGCAGACCCGCGGGGAGGACCTACGAGCAGTACTTC
abundance: .; v_gene: TRBV20-1; j_gene: TRBJ2-5; d_gene: .; CDR3aa: CSASPLRGQETQYF; CDR3nt: TGCAGTGCTAGTCCTCTTCGCGGACAAGAGACCCAGTACTTC
abundance: .; v_gene: TRBV27; j_gene: TRBJ2-1; d_gene: .; CDR3aa: CASREQELINNEQFF; CDR3nt: TGTGCCAGCAGAGAACAGGAGTTAATAAACAATGAGCAGTTCTTC
abundance: .; v_gene: TRBV20-1; j_gene: TRBJ2-7; d_gene: TRBD2; CDR3aa: CSALTSGGSYEQYF; CDR3nt: TGCAGTGCTTTGACTAGCGGGGGATCCTACGAGCAGTACTTC
abundance: .; v_gene: TRBV29-1; j_gene: TRBJ2-7; d_gene: TRBD1; CDR3aa: CSVGDREEEYF; CDR3nt: TGCAGCGTTGGGGACAGGGAAGAGGAGTACTTC
abundance: .; v_gene: TRBV7-9; j_gene: TRBJ1-1; d_gene: TRBD1; CDR3aa: CASSSPGQPNTEAFF; CDR3nt: TGTGCCAGCAGCTCCCCGGGACAGCCGAACACTGAAGCTTTCTTT
abundance: .; v_gene: TRBV7-9; j_gene: TRBJ2-3; d_gene: .; CDR3aa: CASSPRDNTDTQYF; CDR3nt: TGTGCCAGCAGCCCAAGGGACAACACAGATACGCAGTATTTT
abundance: .; v_gene: TRBV29-1; j_gene: TRBJ1-2; d_gene: .; CDR3aa: CSVPLRRPAKPTNYGYTF; CDR3nt: TGCAGCGTCCCCCTCAGGAGGCCCGCAAAGCCCACTAACTATGGCTACACCTTC
abundance: .; v_gene: TRBV28; j_gene: TRBJ1-2; d_gene: .; CDR3aa: CASSSPPGGYTF; CDR3nt: TGTGCCAGCAGTTCCCCCCCAGGGGGCTACACCTTC
abundance: .; v_gene: TRBV18; j_gene: TRBJ2-3; d_gene: TRBD2; CDR3aa: CASYPTMLAGVADTQYF; CDR3nt: TGTGCCAGCTACCCAACAATGCTAGCGGGAGTTGCAGATACGCAGTATTTT
abundance: .; v_gene: TRBV20-1; j_gene: TRBJ2-1; d_gene: .; CDR3aa: CSASLGETFNEQFF; CDR3nt: TGCAGTGCTAGTTTGGGGGAGACGTTCAATGAGCAGTTCTTC
abundance: .; v_gene: TRBV29-1; j_gene: TRBJ1-2; d_gene: TRBD1; CDR3aa: CSANRGNYGYTF; CDR3nt: TGCAGCGCTAACAGGGGAAACTATGGCTACACCTTC
abundance: .; v_gene: TRBV24-1; j_gene: TRBJ2-5; d_gene: .; CDR3aa: CATSATETQYF; CDR3nt: TGTGCCACCAGTGCGACAGAGACCCAGTACTTC
abundance: .; v_gene: TRBV20-1; j_gene: TRBJ2-1; d_gene: TRBD1; CDR3aa: CSADQDRAYNEQFF; CDR3nt: TGCAGTGCCGATCAGGACAGGGCCTACAATGAGCAGTTCTTC
abundance: few; v_gene: TRBV7-3; j_gene: TRBJ2-3; d_gene: .; CDR3aa: CASSQGGTDTQYF; CDR3nt: TGTGCCAGCAGCCAAGGGGGGACAGATACGCAGTATTTT
abundance: .; v_gene: TRBV10-2; j_gene: TRBJ2-5; d_gene: TRBD2; CDR3aa: CASSGLASPTQYF; CDR3nt: TGCGCCAGCAGTGGACTAGCGAGCCCGACCCAGTACTTC
abundance: .; v_gene: TRBV28; j_gene: TRBJ2-7; d_gene: .; CDR3aa: CASTRGGTRVGYEQYF; CDR3nt: TGTGCCAGCACCCGGGGCGGGACAAGGGTCGGCTACGAGCAGTACTTC
abundance: .; v_gene: TRBV25-1; j_gene: TRBJ2-1; d_gene: TRBD1; CDR3aa: CASSEEGAAQFF; CDR3nt: TGTGCCAGCAGTGAAGAGGGGGCTGCGCAGTTCTTC
abundance: .; v_gene: TRBV11-2; j_gene: TRBJ2-1; d_gene: TRBD2; CDR3aa: CASSDNRLAGEQFF; CDR3nt: TGTGCCAGCAGCGACAACAGACTAGCGGGAGAGCAGTTCTTC
abundance: .; v_gene: TRBV29-1; j_gene: TRBJ1-1; d_gene: .; CDR3aa: CSVVSTGMNTEAFF; CDR3nt: TGCAGCGTTGTAAGTACAGGAATGAACACTGAAGCTTTCTTT
abundance: .; v_gene: TRBV29-1; j_gene: TRBJ2-3; d_gene: TRBD2; CDR3aa: CSVEPGGADTQYF; CDR3nt: TGCAGCGTTGAACCGGGAGGGGCAGATACGCAGTATTTT
abundance: .; v_gene: TRBV10-3; j_gene: TRBJ1-6; d_gene: TRBD1; CDR3aa: CAISGTVGSPLHF; CDR3nt: TGTGCCATCAGCGGGACAGTCGGTTCACCCCTCCACTTT
abundance: .; v_gene: TRBV20-1; j_gene: TRBJ2-7; d_gene: .; CDR3aa: CSASFQGGLYEQYF; CDR3nt: TGCAGTGCTAGTTTCCAGGGTGGGCTGTACGAGCAGTACTTC
abundance: .; v_gene: TRBV12-3/TRBV12-4; j_gene: TRBJ2-7; d_gene: .; CDR3aa: CASSTPTKQYF; CDR3nt: TGTGCCAGCAGTACTCCTACGAAGCAGTACTTC
abundance: .; v_gene: TRBV7-9; j_gene: TRBJ2-1; d_gene: .; CDR3aa: CASSPPRAGLSYNEQFF; CDR3nt: TGTGCCAGCAGCCCCCCTCGGGCAGGACTCTCCTACAATGAGCAGTTCTTC
abundance: .; v_gene: TRBV12-3/TRBV12-4; j_gene: TRBJ2-5; d_gene: TRBD2; CDR3aa: CASSTGLAGGTETQYF; CDR3nt: TGTGCCAGCAGTACCGGACTAGCGGGTGGGACCGAGACCCAGTACTTC
abundance: .; v_gene: TRBV5-5; j_gene: TRBJ1-1; d_gene: TRBD1; CDR3aa: CASSVSQGAPEAFF; CDR3nt: TGTGCCAGCAGCGTCTCCCAGGGGGCCCCTGAAGCTTTCTTT
abundance: .; v_gene: TRBV5-1; j_gene: TRBJ2-1; d_gene: TRBD2; CDR3aa: CASSLGTGTSGINEQFF; CDR3nt: TGCGCCAGCAGCTTGGGTACCGGGACTAGCGGAATCAATGAGCAGTTCTTC
abundance: .; v_gene: TRBV2; j_gene: TRBJ2-5; d_gene: TRBD2; CDR3aa: CASSDVAGLPETQYF; CDR3nt: TGTGCCAGCAGTGACGTAGCGGGCCTACCCGAGACCCAGTACTTC
abundance: once; v_gene: TRBV29-1; j_gene: TRBJ2-7; d_gene: .; CDR3aa: CSVEDQGDRKQYF; CDR3nt: TGCAGCGTTGAAGATCAAGGAGACAGGAAGCAGTACTTC
abundance: .; v_gene: TRBV20-1; j_gene: TRBJ1-3; d_gene: TRBD1; CDR3aa: CSARDWGQGDSENTIYF; CDR3nt: TGCAGTGCTAGAGATTGGGGGCAGGGGGACTCTGAAAACACCATATATTTT
abundance: .; v_gene: TRBV11-2; j_gene: TRBJ2-6; d_gene: .; CDR3aa: CASSLLAGAGFSGANVLTF; CDR3nt: TGTGCCAGCAGTTTATTAGCCGGGGCAGGGTTCTCTGGGGCCAACGTCCTGACTTTC
abundance: .; v_gene: TRBV29-1; j_gene: TRBJ2-7; d_gene: .; CDR3aa: CSEITRAHPSFYEQYF; CDR3nt: TGCAGCGAAATTACCCGGGCCCACCCTAGTTTCTACGAGCAGTACTTC
abundance: .; v_gene: TRBV29-1; j_gene: TRBJ2-3; d_gene: .; CDR3aa: CSAVLALSTDTQYF; CDR3nt: TGCAGCGCTGTTCTAGCGCTTAGCACAGATACGCAGTATTTT
abundance: .; v_gene: TRBV18; j_gene: TRBJ1-2; d_gene: .; CDR3aa: CASSPSVRQGDGYTF; CDR3nt: TGTGCCAGCTCACCCTCCGTCAGGCAGGGAGATGGCTACACCTTC
abundance: .; v_gene: TRBV27; j_gene: TRBJ2-2; d_gene: .; CDR3aa: CASSFRAGELFF; CDR3nt: TGTGCCAGCAGTTTTAGGGCCGGGGAGCTGTTTTTT
abundance: .; v_gene: TRBV5-1; j_gene: TRBJ2-6; d_gene: TRBD2; CDR3aa: CASSPAPGTSGGISGANVLTF; CDR3nt: TGCGCCAGCAGCCCCGCTCCCGGGACTAGCGGGGGGATCTCTGGGGCCAACGTCCTGACTTTC
abundance: .; v_gene: TRBV29-1; j_gene: TRBJ2-1; d_gene: .; CDR3aa: CSVEDRDNEQFF; CDR3nt: TGCAGCGTTGAAGATAGGGACAATGAGCAGTTCTTC
abundance: .; v_gene: TRBV20-1; j_gene: TRBJ2-3; d_gene: .; CDR3aa: CSAADPNADTQYF; CDR3nt: TGCAGTGCTGCGGACCCGAACGCAGATACGCAGTATTTT
abundance: .; v_gene: TRBV20-1; j_gene: TRBJ2-5; d_gene: TRBD2; CDR3aa: CSARVGTSRETQYF; CDR3nt: TGCAGTGCTAGAGTGGGGACTAGCCGGGAGACCCAGTACTTC
abundance: .; v_gene: TRBV4-1; j_gene: TRBJ1-5; d_gene: TRBD1; CDR3aa: CASSQGQGIRNQPQHF; CDR3nt: TGCGCCAGCAGCCAAGGACAGGGGATAAGGAATCAGCCCCAGCATTTT
abundance: once; v_gene: TRBV29-1; j_gene: TRBJ1-2; d_gene: .; CDR3aa: CSASGGTGYTF; CDR3nt: TGCAGCGCCAGCGGCGGGACCGGCTACACCTTC
abundance: .; v_gene: TRBV15; j_gene: TRBJ2-7; d_gene: TRBD1; CDR3aa: CATSSSDRGVYEQYF; CDR3nt: TGTGCCACCAGCAGCTCCGACAGGGGTGTGTACGAGCAGTACTTC
abundance: .; v_gene: TRBV28; j_gene: TRBJ2-3; d_gene: .; CDR3aa: CASSLGSVSDTQYF; CDR3nt: TGTGCCAGCAGTTTAGGGAGCGTGTCAGATACGCAGTATTTT